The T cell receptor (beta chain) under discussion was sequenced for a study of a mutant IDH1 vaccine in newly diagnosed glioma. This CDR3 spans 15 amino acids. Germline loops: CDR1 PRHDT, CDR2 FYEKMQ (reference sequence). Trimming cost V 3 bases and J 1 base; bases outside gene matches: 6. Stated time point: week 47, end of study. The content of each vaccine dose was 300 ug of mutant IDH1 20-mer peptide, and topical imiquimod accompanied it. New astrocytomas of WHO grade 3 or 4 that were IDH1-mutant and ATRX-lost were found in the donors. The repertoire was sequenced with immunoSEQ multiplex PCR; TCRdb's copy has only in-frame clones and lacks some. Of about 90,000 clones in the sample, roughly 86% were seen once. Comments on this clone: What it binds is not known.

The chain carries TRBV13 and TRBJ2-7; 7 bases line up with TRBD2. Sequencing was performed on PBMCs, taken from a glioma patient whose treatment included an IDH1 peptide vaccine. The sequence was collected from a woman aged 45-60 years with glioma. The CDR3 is CASSFGGSLSYEQYF. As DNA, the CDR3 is TGTGCCAGCAGCTTTGGCGGGAGCCTTTCCTACGAGCAGTACTTC.